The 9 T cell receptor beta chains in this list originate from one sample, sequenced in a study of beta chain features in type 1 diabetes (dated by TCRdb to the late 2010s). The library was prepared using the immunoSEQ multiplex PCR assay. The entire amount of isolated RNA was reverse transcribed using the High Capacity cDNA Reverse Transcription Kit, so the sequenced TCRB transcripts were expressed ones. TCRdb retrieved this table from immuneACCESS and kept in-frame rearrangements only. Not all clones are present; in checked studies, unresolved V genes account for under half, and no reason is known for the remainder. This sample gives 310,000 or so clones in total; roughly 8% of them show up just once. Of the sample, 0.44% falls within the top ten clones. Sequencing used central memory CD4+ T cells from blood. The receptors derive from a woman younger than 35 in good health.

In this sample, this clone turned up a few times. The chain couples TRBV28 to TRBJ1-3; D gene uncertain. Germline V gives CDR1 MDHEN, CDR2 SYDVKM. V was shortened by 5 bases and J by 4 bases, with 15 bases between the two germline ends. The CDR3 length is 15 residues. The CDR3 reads CASSVYLGYGNTIYF. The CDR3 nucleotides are TGTGCCAGCAGTGTATACCTGGGGTACGGAAACACCATATATTTT.

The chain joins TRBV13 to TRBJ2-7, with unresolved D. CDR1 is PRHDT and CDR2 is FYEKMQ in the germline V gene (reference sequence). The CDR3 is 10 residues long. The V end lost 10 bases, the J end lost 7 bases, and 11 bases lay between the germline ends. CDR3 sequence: CAIRRVEQYF. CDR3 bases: TGTGCCATTAGGCGAGTAGAGCAGTACTTC.

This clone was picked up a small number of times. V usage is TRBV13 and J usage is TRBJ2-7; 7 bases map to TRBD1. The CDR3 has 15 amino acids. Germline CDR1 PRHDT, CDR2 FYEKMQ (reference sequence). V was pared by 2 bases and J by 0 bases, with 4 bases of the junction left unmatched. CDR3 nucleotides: TGTGCCAGCAGCTTAACAGGGGACAGCTCCTACGAGCAGTACTTC. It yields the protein CASSLTGDSSYEQYF.

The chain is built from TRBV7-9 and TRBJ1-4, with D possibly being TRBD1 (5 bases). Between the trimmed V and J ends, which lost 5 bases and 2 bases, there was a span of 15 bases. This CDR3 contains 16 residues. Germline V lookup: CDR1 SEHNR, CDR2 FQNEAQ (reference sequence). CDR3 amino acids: CASSPGLSVTNEKLFF. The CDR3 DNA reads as TGTGCCAGCAGCCCGGGACTTTCGGTGACTAATGAAAAACTGTTTTTT.

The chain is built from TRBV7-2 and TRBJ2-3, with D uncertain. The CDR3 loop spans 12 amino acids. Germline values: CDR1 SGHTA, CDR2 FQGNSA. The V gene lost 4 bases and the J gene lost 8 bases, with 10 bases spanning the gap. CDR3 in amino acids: CASSSNKVTQYF. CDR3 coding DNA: TGTGCCAGCAGCTCGAACAAAGTTACGCAGTATTTT.

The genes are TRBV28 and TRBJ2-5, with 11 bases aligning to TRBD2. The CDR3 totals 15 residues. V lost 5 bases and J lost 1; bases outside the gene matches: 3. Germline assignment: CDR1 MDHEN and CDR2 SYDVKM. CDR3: CASSRLAGFQETQYF. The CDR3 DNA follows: TGTGCCAGCAGTAGACTAGCGGGATTCCAAGAGACCCAGTACTTC.

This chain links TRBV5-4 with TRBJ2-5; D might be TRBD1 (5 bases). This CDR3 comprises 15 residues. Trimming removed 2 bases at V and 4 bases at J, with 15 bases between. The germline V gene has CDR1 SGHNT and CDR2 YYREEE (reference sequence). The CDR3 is CASSFFQGMGETQYF. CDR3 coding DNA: TGTGCCAGCAGCTTTTTTCAGGGTATGGGAGAGACCCAGTACTTC.

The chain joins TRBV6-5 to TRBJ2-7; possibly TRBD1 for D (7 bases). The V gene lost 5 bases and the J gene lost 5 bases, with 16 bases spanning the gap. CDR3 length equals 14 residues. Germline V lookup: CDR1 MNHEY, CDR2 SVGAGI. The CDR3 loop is CASSAQGGSHEQYF. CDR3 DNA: TGTGCCAGCAGTGCCCAGGGGGGCTCTCACGAGCAGTACTTC.

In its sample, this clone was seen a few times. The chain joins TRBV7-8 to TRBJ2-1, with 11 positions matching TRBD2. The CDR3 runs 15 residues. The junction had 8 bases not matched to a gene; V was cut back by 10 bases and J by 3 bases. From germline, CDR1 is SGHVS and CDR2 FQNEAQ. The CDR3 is CATLAGGPYYNEQFF. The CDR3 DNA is TGTGCCACCCTAGCGGGAGGTCCCTACTACAATGAGCAGTTCTTC.